The rows below give T cell receptor beta chains drawn from one sample of a study of shared clonotypes between healthy human individuals. Produced via immunoSEQ multiplex PCR; TCRdb's table is partial and in-frame only. The repertoire consists of approximately 500,000 clones, with approximately 85% occurring once and the leading ten covering roughly 13%. Sequencing was done on a sample of PBMCs. The source of these receptors is a woman between 35 and 50 years old in good health. Some clones in this sample may be carry-over from other donors' samples. Each CDR3 is given with its conserved first and last residue. The D gene is left open where the match is weak. Rows give clone size only sometimes, using once, few, many, or a class for an expanded clone.

cdr3_nt cdr3_aa j_call clone_size d_call v_call
TGTGCCAGTAGTAACAGGGGGTTCAATCAGCCCCAGCATTTT CASSNRGFNQPQHF TRBJ1-5 - TRBD1 TRBV19
TGTGCCAGCAGCCAACCGGGACGGTGGGAAAGTGGCTACACCTTC CASSQPGRWESGYTF TRBJ1-2 - - TRBV25-1
TGTGCCAGCAGCTTAGGCAGGCAGGTTCACTCAGAGACCCAGTACTTC CASSLGRQVHSETQYF TRBJ2-5 - - TRBV7-9
TGTGCCAGCAGCCCGGGGGGGGAGGCTCAGCCCCAGCATTTT CASSPGGEAQPQHF TRBJ1-5 medium-sized - TRBV2
TGTGCCATCAGTGAGCCCCGGGGGACAGGACGTAACAATGAGCAGTTCTTC CAISEPRGTGRNNEQFF TRBJ2-1 - TRBD1 TRBV10-3
TGCGCCAGCAGCCAAGATCAGGGAGCGGGAGAGAGGTACAATGAGCAGTTCTTC CASSQDQGAGERYNEQFF TRBJ2-1 once TRBD2 TRBV4-1
TGTGCCAGCAGCTATAACACAAATCAGCCCCAGCATTTT CASSYNTNQPQHF TRBJ1-5 - - TRBV6-4
TGTGCCAGCAGCTTAACCGGGACTAGCGGGAGGTACGAGCAGTACTTC CASSLTGTSGRYEQYF TRBJ2-7 - TRBD2 TRBV7-2
TGTGCCAGCAAGACGGGGCTAAACTATGGCTACACCTTC CASKTGLNYGYTF TRBJ1-2 - - TRBV2
TGTACCAGCAGCTCATCGGGGTTAGGAGAGCAGTACTTC CTSSSSGLGEQYF TRBJ2-7 - - TRBV7-9
TGTGCCAGCAGCCAAGAGCTCATTCCGGCGGGCACTGGAAACACCATATATTTT CASSQELIPAGTGNTIYF TRBJ1-3 once - TRBV4-2
TGTGCCAGCAGCTTAGCAGGGTCTAGCCGACCTAGCACAGATACGCAGTATTTT CASSLAGSSRPSTDTQYF TRBJ2-3 - - TRBV7-9
TGTGCCATCAGTGAGGGGACTAGCGGGAGCTTGGAGACCCAGTACTTC CAISEGTSGSLETQYF TRBJ2-5 - TRBD2 TRBV10-3
TGTGCCAGCAGTTTAAGCGGCGGCCCTTTTGAAAAACTGTTTTTT CASSLSGGPFEKLFF TRBJ1-4 - - TRBV27
TGCGCCAGCAGCGTGGGGTGGACAGGGGATGAAAAACTGTTTTTT CASSVGWTGDEKLFF TRBJ1-4 - TRBD1 TRBV5-1
TGCGCCAGCAGCTGGGGACAGGGAGTGAACACCGGGGAGCTGTTTTTT CASSWGQGVNTGELFF TRBJ2-2 once TRBD1 TRBV5-1
TGTGCCAGCAGCTTGACCCCCCAGCGCGGCGAGCAGTACTTC CASSLTPQRGEQYF TRBJ2-7 - - TRBV5-5
TGTGCCTGGAGTGCCGACGGGACACCTCGCACAGATACGCAGTATTTT CAWSADGTPRTDTQYF TRBJ2-3 - - TRBV30
TGTGCCTCACAAGGGTCAACCTACGAGCAGTACTTC CASQGSTYEQYF TRBJ2-7 once - TRBV28
TGTGCCACCAGCAGAGATAGGCGGGGTGGGACAGACTATGGCTACACCTTC CATSRDRRGGTDYGYTF TRBJ1-2 few TRBD1 TRBV15
TGCGCCAGCAGCCAACGAGACAGGGAGGGCGAAAAACTGTTTTTT CASSQRDREGEKLFF TRBJ1-4 - TRBD1 TRBV4-1
TGTGCCAGCAGCGAGAAACTCGCCCCCGCAAGGCACCCAACCCCGGCCGAGCAGTACTTC CASSEKLAPARHPTPAEQYF TRBJ2-7 - - TRBV9
TGTGCCAGCAGCTTAGAAGCGGGGGGGACTGAAGCTTTCTTT CASSLEAGGTEAFF TRBJ1-1 - - TRBV11-3
TGTGCCAGCAGACCACTTTCGAGCGGGAGAGGCGAGCAGTACTTC CASRPLSSGRGEQYF TRBJ2-7 - TRBD2 TRBV11-2
TGTGCCAGCAGCCCCCGGGACAGGGGGCTCGAGCAGTACTTC CASSPRDRGLEQYF TRBJ2-7 - TRBD1 TRBV9
TGTGCCAGCAGCGGGGGACTTTACAATGAGCAGTTCTTC CASSGGLYNEQFF TRBJ2-1 - - TRBV7-3
TGTGCCAGCAGCTTAGTGCTCCAAGAGACCCAGTACTTC CASSLVLQETQYF TRBJ2-5 many - TRBV7-2
TGTGCCAGCAGTTCCAGACGACTAGCGGGAGGGTTGGGGGCCAACGTCCTGACTTTC CASSSRRLAGGLGANVLTF TRBJ2-6 - TRBD2 TRBV28
TGTGCCAGCATGAAGGGGGCGGTAGGCGAGCAGTACTTC CASMKGAVGEQYF TRBJ2-7 - TRBD1 TRBV27
TGTGCCAGTAGTACCCTCTACTCCTACGAGCAGTACTTC CASSTLYSYEQYF TRBJ2-7 - - TRBV19
TGCAGCGTTGAAAGGGACAGCCAAGAGACCCAGTACTTC CSVERDSQETQYF TRBJ2-5 - TRBD1 TRBV29-1
TGTGCCAGCAGCCGAGGCGGGAGGGCCTCCTACGAGCAGTACTTC CASSRGGRASYEQYF TRBJ2-7 - TRBD2 TRBV11-2
TGTGCCAGCAGCCAGGATTCACCTGGGACTAGCGGGAGGGCCAAGTACAATGAGCAGTTCTTC CASSQDSPGTSGRAKYNEQFF TRBJ2-1 few TRBD2 TRBV9
TGTGCCAGCAGCTACCGGGGGGAGTCCTACGAGCAGTACTTC CASSYRGESYEQYF TRBJ2-7 - TRBD2 TRBV27
TGTGCCAGCAGCCATAGCGCAGTGGACTCCTACAATGAGCAGTTCTTC CASSHSAVDSYNEQFF TRBJ2-1 - - TRBV7-2
TGCAGCGGGGACAGGGTGAACACTGAAGCTTTCTTT CSGDRVNTEAFF TRBJ1-1 many TRBD1 TRBV29-1
TGTGCCAGCAGCTTGGGAGCGGGAGCACCCTACGAGCAGTACTTC CASSLGAGAPYEQYF TRBJ2-7 - TRBD2 TRBV11-3